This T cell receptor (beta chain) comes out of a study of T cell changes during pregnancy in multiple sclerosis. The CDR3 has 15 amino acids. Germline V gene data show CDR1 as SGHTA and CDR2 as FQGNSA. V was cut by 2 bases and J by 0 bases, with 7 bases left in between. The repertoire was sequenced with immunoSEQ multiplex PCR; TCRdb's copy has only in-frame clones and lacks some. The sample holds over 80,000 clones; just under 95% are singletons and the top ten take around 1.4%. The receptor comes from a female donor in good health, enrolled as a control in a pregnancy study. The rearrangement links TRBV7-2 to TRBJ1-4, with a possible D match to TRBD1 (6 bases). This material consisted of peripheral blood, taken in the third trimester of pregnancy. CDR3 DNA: TGTGCCAGCAGCTTAAACAGGGCAACTAATGAAAAACTGTTTTTT. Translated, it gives CASSLNRATNEKLFF. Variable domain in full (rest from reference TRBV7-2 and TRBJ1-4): GAGVSQSPSNKVTEKGKDVELRCDPISGHTALYWYRQSLGQGLEFLIYFQGNSAPDKSGLPSDRFSAERTGGSVSTLTIQRTQQEDSAVYLCASSLNRATNEKLFFGSGTQLSVL.